These 2 T cell receptor beta chains originate from one sample sequenced in a study of cytomegalovirus exposure and HLA in healthy donors. In the PCR, 60 Vbeta and 13 Jbeta primers were used. Sequenced by immunoSEQ multiplex PCR; TCRdb stores in-frame clones only, minus some. The table shows about 140,000 clones, with around three quarters occurring only once. Sequenced material: PBMCs. These receptors all stem from a young woman in good health and CMV-seropositive.

The chain couples TRBV19 to TRBJ1-2, with TRBD1 matching over 8 bases. Losses at the gene ends were 3 bases for V and 7 bases for J; bases not matched to a gene: 7. CDR3 length: 14 residues. Germline CDR1 reads LNHDA; CDR2 reads SQIVND (reference sequence). The CDR3 DNA sequence: TGTGCCAGTAGTATCGGACAGGGACCTTTTGGCTACACCTTC. Translating it yields CASSIGQGPFGYTF.

This chain links TRBV6-4 with TRBJ2-7; 9 positions match TRBD1. J gave up 3 bases and V 10 bases, and 4 bases lay outside the gene matches. CDR3 length equals 12 residues. Germline CDR1 reads MRHNA; CDR2 reads SNTAGT. CDR3 loop: CATRQGGYEQYF. DNA of the CDR3: TGTGCCACCAGACAGGGGGGCTACGAGCAGTACTTC.